This TCR beta chain stems from a study of blood T cell repertoires in COVID-19. This clone was seen only once. Original analysis: Amplification from reference gene primers served as the basis for estimated nucleated cell counts. Repertoires were generated with immunoSEQ multiplex PCR, while TCRdb's copy carries only in-frame clones and drops some. Clone size and V and J calls were adopted from that table, with D and trimming inferred from the DNA. The table lists 300,000 to 500,000 clones, 70% to 90% of them singletons, with around 0.97% in the top ten. V was trimmed by 4 bases and J by 5 bases, leaving 8 bases between them. Germline values: CDR1 SNHLY, CDR2 FYNNEI. This CDR3 has 12 amino acids.

The sequenced sample consisted of PBMCs or T cells enriched from blood (not recorded which). The rearrangement joins TRBV2 to TRBJ1-2; possibly TRBD1 for D (5 bases). The sequence came from a woman aged 25 to 39 with acute COVID-19. CDR3 coding DNA: TGTGCCAGCAGTGTAGGGGCGTATGGCTACACCTTC. This gives the protein CASSVGAYGYTF.